This T cell receptor beta chain was recovered during a study of T cell responses to AZD1222 COVID-19 vaccine. CDR1 and CDR2 (germline): SGHDT, YYEEEE. The CDR3 length is 14 residues. V lost 4 bases to trimming and J lost 3 bases, with 14 bases between them. The sample holds a few counts of this clone. Clones were sequenced by immunoSEQ multiplex PCR, and TCRdb holds only the in-frame ones, with some missing. This table has under 150,000 clones, around 90% appearing once. This receptor was identified in an adult who received the AZD1222 COVID-19 vaccine. V and J are TRBV5-6 and TRBJ2-7; perhaps TRBD1 as D (6 bases). The sample here was peripheral blood, taken 28 days after the second AZD1222 dose. CDR3 DNA sequence: TGTGCCAGCAGCCCGGACAGCCCTCTCTACGAGCAGTACTTC. Translation gives CASSPDSPLYEQYF.